This T cell receptor (beta chain) was retrieved from a study of blood T cell repertoires in COVID-19. In the study overall: COVID-19 samples from acute and convalescent phases originated in the United States, Italy and Spain. PBMCs, B-cell-depleted T cells, or T cells provided the cDNA or gDNA that made up the material.

CDR3 length: 15 amino acids. Germline V lookup: CDR1 SNHLY, CDR2 FYNNEI. The V and J ends lost 1 base and 2 bases respectively, with 9 bases between them. Method: immunoSEQ multiplex PCR; TCRdb's copy keeps in-frame clones and lacks some. The table lists about 280,000 clones, about 85% of them singletons. The chain is built from TRBV2 and TRBJ2-1; D unclear. Sample: peripheral blood. The sequence was obtained from a human donor in a cohort sampled during active COVID-19. The CDR3 here is CASSEGPPPYNEQFF. The CDR3 bases are TGTGCCAGCAGTGAAGGTCCTCCCCCCTACAATGAGCAGTTCTTC.